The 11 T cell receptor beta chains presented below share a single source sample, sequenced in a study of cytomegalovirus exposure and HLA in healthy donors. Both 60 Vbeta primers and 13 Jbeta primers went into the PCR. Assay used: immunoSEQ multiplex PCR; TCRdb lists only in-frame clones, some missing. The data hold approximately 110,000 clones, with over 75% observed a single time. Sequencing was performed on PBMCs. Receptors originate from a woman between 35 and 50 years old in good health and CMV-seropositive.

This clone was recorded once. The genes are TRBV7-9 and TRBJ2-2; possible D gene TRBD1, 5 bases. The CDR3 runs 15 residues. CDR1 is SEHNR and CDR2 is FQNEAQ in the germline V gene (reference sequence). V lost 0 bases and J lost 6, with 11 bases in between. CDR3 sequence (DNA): TGTGCCAGCAGCTTAGCAGGGGCAAGACCCGGGGAGCTGTTTTTT. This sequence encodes CASSLAGARPGELFF.

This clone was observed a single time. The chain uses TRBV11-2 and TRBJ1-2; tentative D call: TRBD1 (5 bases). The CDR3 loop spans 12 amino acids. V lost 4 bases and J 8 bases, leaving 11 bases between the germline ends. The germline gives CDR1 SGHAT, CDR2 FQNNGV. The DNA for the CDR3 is TGTGCCAGCAGCTGGGGGGGGGACGGCTACACCTTC. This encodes CASSWGGDGYTF.

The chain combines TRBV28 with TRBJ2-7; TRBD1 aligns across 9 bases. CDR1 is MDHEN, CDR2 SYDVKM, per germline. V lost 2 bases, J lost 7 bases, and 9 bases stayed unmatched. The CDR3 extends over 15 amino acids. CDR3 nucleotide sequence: TGTGCCAGCAGTTTACCGGGACAGGGTTCGGGGGAGCAGTACTTC. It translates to CASSLPGQGSGEQYF.

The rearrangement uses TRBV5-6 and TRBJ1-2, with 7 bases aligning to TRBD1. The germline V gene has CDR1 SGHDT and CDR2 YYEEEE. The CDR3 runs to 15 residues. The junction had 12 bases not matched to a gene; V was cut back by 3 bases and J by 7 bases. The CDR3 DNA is TGTGCCAGCAGCTCCTGGACAGGCCGTGGCCGTGGCTACACCTTC. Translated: CASSSWTGRGRGYTF. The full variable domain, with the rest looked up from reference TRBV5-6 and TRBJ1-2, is DAGVTQSPTHLIKTRGQQVTLRCSPKSGHDTVSWYQQALGQGPQFIFQYYEEEERQRGNFPDRFSGHQFPNYSSELNVNALLLGDSALYLCASSSWTGRGRGYTFGSGTRLTVV.

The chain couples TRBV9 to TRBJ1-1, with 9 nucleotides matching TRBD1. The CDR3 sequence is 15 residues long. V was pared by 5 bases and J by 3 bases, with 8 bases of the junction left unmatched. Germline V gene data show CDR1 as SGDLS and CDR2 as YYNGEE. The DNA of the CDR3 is TGTGCCAGCAGATACCTACAGGGGGCGGACACTGAAGCTTTCTTT. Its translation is CASRYLQGADTEAFF.

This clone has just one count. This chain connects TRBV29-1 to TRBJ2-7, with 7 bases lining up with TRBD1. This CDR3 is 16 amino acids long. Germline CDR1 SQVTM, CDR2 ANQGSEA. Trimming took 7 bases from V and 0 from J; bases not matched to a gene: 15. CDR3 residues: CSAGDSRDLTSYEQYF. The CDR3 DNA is TGCAGCGCCGGGGACAGCCGGGACCTAACCTCCTACGAGCAGTACTTC.

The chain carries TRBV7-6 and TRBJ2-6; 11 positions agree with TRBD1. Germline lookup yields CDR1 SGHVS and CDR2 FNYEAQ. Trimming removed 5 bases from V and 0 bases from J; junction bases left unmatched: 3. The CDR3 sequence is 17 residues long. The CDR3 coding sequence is TGTGCCAGCAGCCACGGGACAGGGGGCTCTGGGGCCAACGTCCTGACTTTC. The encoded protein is CASSHGTGGSGANVLTF.

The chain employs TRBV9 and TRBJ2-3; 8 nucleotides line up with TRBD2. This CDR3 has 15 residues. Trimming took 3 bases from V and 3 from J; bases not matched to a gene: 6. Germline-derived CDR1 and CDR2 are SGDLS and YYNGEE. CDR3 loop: CASSALGGRTDTQYF. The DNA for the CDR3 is TGTGCCAGCAGCGCACTAGGCGGGAGGACAGATACGCAGTATTTT.

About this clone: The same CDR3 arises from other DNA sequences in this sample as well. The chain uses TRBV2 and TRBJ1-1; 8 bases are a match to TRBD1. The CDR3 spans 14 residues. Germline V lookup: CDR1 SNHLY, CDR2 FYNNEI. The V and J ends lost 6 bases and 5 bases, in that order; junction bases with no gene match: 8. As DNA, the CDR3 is TGTGCCAGCAGAGGACAGGGAGGAGGAACTGAAGCTTTCTTT. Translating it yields CASRGQGGGTEAFF. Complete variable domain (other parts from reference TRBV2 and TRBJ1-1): EPEVTQTPSHQVTQMGQEVILRCVPISNHLYFYWYRQILGQKVEFLVSFYNNEISEKSEIFDDQFSVERPDGSNFTLKIRSTKLEDSAMYFCASRGQGGGTEAFFGQGTRLTVV.

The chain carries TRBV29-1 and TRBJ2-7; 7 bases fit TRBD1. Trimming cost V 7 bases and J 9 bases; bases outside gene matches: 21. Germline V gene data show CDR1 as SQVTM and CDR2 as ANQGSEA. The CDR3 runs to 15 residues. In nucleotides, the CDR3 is TGCAGCGCCCTGGCCAAAGTGGGGACAGCCCCCCGGCAGTACTTC. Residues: CSALAKVGTAPRQYF.

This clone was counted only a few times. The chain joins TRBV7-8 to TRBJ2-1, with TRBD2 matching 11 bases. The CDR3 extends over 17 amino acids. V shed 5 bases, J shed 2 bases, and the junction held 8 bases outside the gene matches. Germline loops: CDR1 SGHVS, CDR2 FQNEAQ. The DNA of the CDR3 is TGTGCCAGCAGCCCTAGTAGCGGGAGGGGAACCTACAATGAGCAGTTCTTC. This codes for CASSPSSGRGTYNEQFF.